Shown below are 14 T cell receptor beta chains from a single sample sequenced in a study of long-term antiretroviral therapy in people with HIV. The libraries were made with immunoSEQ v3.0 at survey level. Sequencing was performed with immunoSEQ multiplex PCR; in TCRdb, only in-frame clones are kept and a portion is missing. Of 28,000 or so clones in the sample, around nine tenths were seen once. The sample consisted of unsorted PBMCs, taken 0.5 years after starting antiretroviral therapy. All receptors derive from a woman aged 18-29 years with HIV.

CDR3 region: CATSRDVRRQTLRDTQYF. The CDR3 nucleotides read TGTGCCACCAGCAGAGATGTCCGCCGACAAACTCTGAGAGATACGCAGTATTTT. The rearrangement links TRBV15 to TRBJ2-3, with D unresolved. Germline lookup yields CDR1 LNHNV and CDR2 YYDKDF (reference sequence). This CDR3 is built from 18 residues. Trimming pared 0 bases from V and 5 bases from J, leaving 21 bases between.

CDR3 region: CASSLSFLAGPLGETQYF. The CDR3 nucleotides read TGTGCCAGCAGTTTATCGTTCCTAGCGGGACCTCTCGGGGAGACCCAGTACTTC. The chain has TRBV27 and TRBJ2-5; TRBD2 agrees at 9 bases. Losses at the gene ends were 0 bases for V and 5 bases for J; bases not matched to a gene: 13. Germline V lookup: CDR1 MNHEY, CDR2 SMNVEV (reference sequence). The length of the CDR3 is 18 residues.

Concerning this clone: One junction end does not reproduce the germline sequence, and a read error may be involved. The sample holds other DNA sequences that translate to the same CDR3. The CDR3 DNA is TGCGCCACCAAGTCAGCGGGGGCCTACGAACAGTACTTC. Encoded protein: CATKSAGAYEQYF. The chain joins TRBV5-1 to TRBJ2-7; 8 bases align to TRBD2. The germline gives CDR1 SGHRS, CDR2 YFSETQ. This CDR3 has 13 amino acids.

The V gene is TRBV28, the J gene TRBJ1-6; D uncertain. This CDR3 is built from 13 residues. V shed 2 bases and J shed 8 bases, with 7 bases lying between them. The germline V gene encodes CDR1 MDHEN and CDR2 SYDVKM. CDR3 coding DNA: TGTGCCAGCAGTTTAACCCAGGATTCACCCCTCCACTTT. Translation gives CASSLTQDSPLHF. The entire variable domain, with the rest obtained from reference TRBV28 and TRBJ1-6, is as follows: DVKVTQSSRYLVKRTGEKVFLECVQDMDHENMFWYRQDPGLGLRLIYFSYDVKMKEKGDIPEGYSVSREKKERFSLILESASTNQTSMYLCASSLTQDSPLHFGNGTRLTVT.

The chain uses TRBV21-1 and TRBJ2-7; the table's D call of TRBD1 was not tested on the DNA. TRBV21-1 is a pseudogene. The CDR3 contains 16 residues. CDR3 in amino acids: CASNLPGQGKTYEQYF. The CDR3 DNA follows: TGTGCCAGCAACTTACCGGGACAGGGGAAAACCTACGAGCAGTACTTC.

The V gene is TRBV11-2, the J gene TRBJ2-1, with 8 positions matching TRBD1. CDR1 and CDR2 (germline): SGHAT, FQNNGV. V shed 3 bases and J 8 bases; nucleotides not matched to a gene: 9. The CDR3 extends over 15 amino acids. CDR3 nucleotide sequence: TGTGCCAGCAGCTTTGGGGACAGGTCTAGCGATGAGCAGTTCTTC. Its protein product is CASSFGDRSSDEQFF.

Points on this clone: Sequence at one end of the junction differs from germline and may be a read error. The rearrangement uses TRBV28 and TRBJ1-1; D call uncertain. This CDR3 contains 13 residues. CDR1 is MDHEN, CDR2 SYDVKM, per germline. In nucleotides, the CDR3 is TGTGCCAGCAGTATATGGAAAGGCACTGAAGCTTTCTTT. Protein sequence: CASSIWKGTEAFF.

The genes are TRBV15 and TRBJ2-1; unclear D gene. The CDR3 spans 13 residues. V gave up 4 bases and J gave up 4 bases, with 8 bases separating them. CDR1 and CDR2 (germline): LNHNV, YYDKDF (reference sequence). Written as DNA, the CDR3 is TGTGCCACCAGCAAAGATGGGTACAATGAGCAGTTCTTC. Translated, it gives CATSKDGYNEQFF. The variable domain in full, with the rest retrieved from reference TRBV15 and TRBJ2-1, is DAMVIQNPRYQVTQFGKPVTLSCSQTLNHNVMYWYQQKSSQAPKLLFHYYDKDFNNEADTPDNFQSRRPNTSFCFLDIRSPGLGDTAMYLCATSKDGYNEQFFGPGTRLTVL.

V is TRBV28 and J is TRBJ2-7; tentative D call: TRBD2 (5 bases). Between the trimmed V and J ends, which lost 8 bases and 4 bases, there was a span of 15 bases. CDR1 and CDR2 (germline): MDHEN, SYDVKM. The CDR3 loop spans 13 amino acids. CDR3 nucleotides: TGTGCCAGCCTGGGTGGGCGGGTATACGAGCAGTACTTC. Residues: CASLGGRVYEQYF.

The rearrangement links TRBV9 to TRBJ2-1; the D gene is possibly TRBD2 (6 bases). CDR3 length: 15 amino acids. The germline CDR1 and CDR2 sequences are SGDLS and YYNGEE. V was pared by 0 bases and J by 3 bases, with 10 bases between. The DNA for the CDR3 is TGTGCCAGCAGCGTAGGTGTTAGCGGCTACAATGAGCAGTTCTTC. The encoded protein is CASSVGVSGYNEQFF.

The chain has TRBV5-4 and TRBJ2-5; TRBD2 is a possible D gene (5 bases). Trimming cost V 2 bases and J 4 bases, with 12 bases left between them. This CDR3 has 14 residues. Germline assignment: CDR1 SGHNT and CDR2 YYREEE (reference sequence). The CDR3 DNA reads TGTGCCAGCAGCTTCGAGGGTCCGGGAGAGACCCAGTACTTC. This gives the protein CASSFEGPGETQYF.

The chain links TRBV9 to TRBJ2-5; possible D gene TRBD1, 5 bases. The CDR3 spans 16 residues. Germline V gene lookup returns CDR1 SGDLS and CDR2 YYNGEE. Trimming stripped 4 bases from V and 2 bases from J, with 18 bases between. The CDR3 DNA is TGTGCCAGCAGCCCTCCGGGTTGGGGCCCACAAGAGACCCAGTACTTC. Protein: CASSPPGWGPQETQYF.

The chain has TRBV4-3 and TRBJ1-6; D is uncertain. Trimming removed 5 bases at V and 7 bases at J, with 12 bases between. This CDR3 contains 14 residues. Germline CDR1 reads LGHNA; CDR2 reads YSLEER. The CDR3 loop is CASSIELGNSPLHF. CDR3 bases: TGCGCCAGCAGCATAGAATTGGGCAATTCACCCCTCCACTTT.

The chain is built from TRBV5-1 and TRBJ2-1, with D perhaps TRBD1 or TRBD2 (5 bases each). CDR1 and CDR2 from the germline V gene are SGHRS and YFSETQ. Between the trimmed V and J ends, which lost 1 base and 7 bases, there was a span of 9 bases. There are 13 residues in the CDR3. The CDR3 spells CASSLRGENEQFF. The CDR3 DNA follows: TGCGCCAGCAGCTTGAGAGGGGAGAATGAGCAGTTCTTC.